The source of this T cell receptor (beta chain) is a study of beta chain features in type 1 diabetes. Germline V gene sequence: CDR1 LNHNV, CDR2 YYDKDF (reference sequence). V was cut by 0 bases and J by 5 bases, with 13 bases left in between. The CDR3 is 15 amino acids. This clone has just a few counts. Expressed TCRB transcripts got sequenced, as all isolated RNA was reverse transcribed. Sequenced by immunoSEQ multiplex PCR; TCRdb stores in-frame clones only, minus some. The table records 200,000 to 250,000 clones, approximately 10% of them present only once. Material for sequencing was central memory CD4+ T cells from blood. V is TRBV15 and J is TRBJ2-5, with a tentative D call TRBD2 (6 bases). The clonotype comes from a man aged 18 to 30 in good health. CDR3 loop: CATSRDNGGTETQYF. In DNA form, the CDR3 reads TGTGCCACCAGCAGAGATAATGGGGGGACGGAGACCCAGTACTTC.